A selection of T cell receptor beta chains follows, all from one sample in a study of radiation and T cells in renal cell carcinoma. Clones were sequenced by immunoSEQ multiplex PCR, and TCRdb holds only the in-frame ones, with some missing. The sample lists 150,000 or so clones, nearly 90% seen once, with more than 10% in the top ten. The sequenced sample was blood, obtained from a patient whose treatment included radiotherapy and nephrectomy. The receptors shown here come from a woman between 45 and 60 years old with renal cell carcinoma. Each CDR3 is given with its conserved first and last residue. Each record gives: D gene, clone size, V gene, J gene, CDR3 DNA, CDR3 protein. A D gene is named only where the DNA matches it firmly. Only part of the rows carry a size: once, few, many, or a class if the clone is expanded.

TRBD1	.	TRBV13	TRBJ1-6	TGTGCCAGCAGCTGGGACAGGGGTTATTCACCCCTCCACTTT	CASSWDRGYSPLHF
TRBD1	.	TRBV18	TRBJ2-7	TGTGCCAGCTCACCACCGGACAGGGGGCGGGACGAGCAGTACTTC	CASSPPDRGRDEQYF
.	.	TRBV7-2	TRBJ1-3	TGTGCCAGCAGCCTTCATTTCTCTGGAAACACCATATATTTT	CASSLHFSGNTIYF
.	.	TRBV2	TRBJ2-5	TGTGCCAGCTCCCAAGCTGGGGGGCCCCGAGAGACCCAGTACTTC	CASSQAGGPRETQYF
TRBD1	.	TRBV9	TRBJ1-6	TGTGCCAGCAGCCTGGGACAGGCCGATTCACCCCTCCACTTT	CASSLGQADSPLHF
TRBD1	.	TRBV9	TRBJ1-2	TGTGCCAGCAGTCGGACAGGGGATGGCTACACCTTC	CASSRTGDGYTF
.	few	TRBV30	TRBJ1-6	TGTGCCTGGAGTGCAGGGGTCTCTAATTCACCCCTCCACTTT	CAWSAGVSNSPLHF
.	.	TRBV5-1	TRBJ1-3	TGCGCCAGCAGCTTGGGACAGGAATCTGGAAACACCATATATTTT	CASSLGQESGNTIYF
TRBD1	.	TRBV13	TRBJ1-2	TGTGCCAGCAGCACCAGGACAGGATTGAATGGCTACACCTTC	CASSTRTGLNGYTF
.	.	TRBV5-1	TRBJ2-3	TGCGCCAGCAGCCAGGAGGGGGCCGCAGATACGCAGTATTTT	CASSQEGAADTQYF
TRBD1	.	TRBV5-6	TRBJ2-3	TGTGCCAGCAGCCCGACAGGGGGTTCCACAGATACGCAGTATTTT	CASSPTGGSTDTQYF
.	.	TRBV6-5	TRBJ1-4	TGTGCCAGCAGTTACTCAGGGAACTATAATGAAAAACTGTTTTTT	CASSYSGNYNEKLFF
.	.	TRBV5-1	TRBJ2-5	TGCGCCAGCAGCTTGCAGGGTATTGGAGAGACCCAGTACTTC	CASSLQGIGETQYF
.	.	TRBV7-9	TRBJ1-1	TGTGCCAGCAGCTTAGGGCCGGGGTCGAACACTGAAGCTTTCTTT	CASSLGPGSNTEAFF
.	.	TRBV6-5	TRBJ1-3	TGTGCCAGCAGTTACGAGAGGACTGGAAACACCATATATTTT	CASSYERTGNTIYF
TRBD2	.	TRBV7-2	TRBJ2-3	TGTGCCAGCAGCTTAGTAGGACTAGCGGTTTCAGATACGCAGTATTTT	CASSLVGLAVSDTQYF
TRBD1	.	TRBV30	TRBJ1-5	TGTGCCTGGAGAGGACAGGGGGCGAGCAATCAGCCCCAGCATTTT	CAWRGQGASNQPQHF
.	.	TRBV18	TRBJ1-1	TGTGCCAGCTCACCCAATATGAAGGGAGGGGGAGGTATGAACACTGAAGCTTTCTTT	CASSPNMKGGGGMNTEAFF
.	.	TRBV6-6	TRBJ1-5	TGTGCCAGCAGTTACCAAAGCAATCAGCCCCAGCATTTT	CASSYQSNQPQHF
TRBD1	.	TRBV18	TRBJ1-2	TGTGCCAGCTCACCACGAGTCTGGGACAGAGCTAACTATGGCTACACCTTC	CASSPRVWDRANYGYTF
.	.	TRBV15	TRBJ2-3	TGTGCCACCAGCCCGGGGACCGCGTCAGATACGCAGTATTTT	CATSPGTASDTQYF
.	.	TRBV6-1	TRBJ1-1	TGTGCCATTAGGCTACAGCCCCAGGCCACTGAAGCTTTCTTT	CAIRLQPQATEAFF
.	.	TRBV5-4	TRBJ2-7	TGTGCCAGCCGAGTGAAAGGAACCTACGAGCAGTACTTC	CASRVKGTYEQYF
.	.	TRBV5-1	TRBJ2-2	TGCGCCACCCGATTGAACACCGGGGAGCTGTTTTTT	CATRLNTGELFF
.	.	TRBV19	TRBJ2-7	TGTGCCAGTAGTATTGCAGGTAATTCAAGGGAGCAGTACTTC	CASSIAGNSREQYF
.	few	TRBV5-1	TRBJ2-2	TGCGCCAGCAGCTCCGGCTCGGGTGCCGGGGAGCTGTTTTTT	CASSSGSGAGELFF